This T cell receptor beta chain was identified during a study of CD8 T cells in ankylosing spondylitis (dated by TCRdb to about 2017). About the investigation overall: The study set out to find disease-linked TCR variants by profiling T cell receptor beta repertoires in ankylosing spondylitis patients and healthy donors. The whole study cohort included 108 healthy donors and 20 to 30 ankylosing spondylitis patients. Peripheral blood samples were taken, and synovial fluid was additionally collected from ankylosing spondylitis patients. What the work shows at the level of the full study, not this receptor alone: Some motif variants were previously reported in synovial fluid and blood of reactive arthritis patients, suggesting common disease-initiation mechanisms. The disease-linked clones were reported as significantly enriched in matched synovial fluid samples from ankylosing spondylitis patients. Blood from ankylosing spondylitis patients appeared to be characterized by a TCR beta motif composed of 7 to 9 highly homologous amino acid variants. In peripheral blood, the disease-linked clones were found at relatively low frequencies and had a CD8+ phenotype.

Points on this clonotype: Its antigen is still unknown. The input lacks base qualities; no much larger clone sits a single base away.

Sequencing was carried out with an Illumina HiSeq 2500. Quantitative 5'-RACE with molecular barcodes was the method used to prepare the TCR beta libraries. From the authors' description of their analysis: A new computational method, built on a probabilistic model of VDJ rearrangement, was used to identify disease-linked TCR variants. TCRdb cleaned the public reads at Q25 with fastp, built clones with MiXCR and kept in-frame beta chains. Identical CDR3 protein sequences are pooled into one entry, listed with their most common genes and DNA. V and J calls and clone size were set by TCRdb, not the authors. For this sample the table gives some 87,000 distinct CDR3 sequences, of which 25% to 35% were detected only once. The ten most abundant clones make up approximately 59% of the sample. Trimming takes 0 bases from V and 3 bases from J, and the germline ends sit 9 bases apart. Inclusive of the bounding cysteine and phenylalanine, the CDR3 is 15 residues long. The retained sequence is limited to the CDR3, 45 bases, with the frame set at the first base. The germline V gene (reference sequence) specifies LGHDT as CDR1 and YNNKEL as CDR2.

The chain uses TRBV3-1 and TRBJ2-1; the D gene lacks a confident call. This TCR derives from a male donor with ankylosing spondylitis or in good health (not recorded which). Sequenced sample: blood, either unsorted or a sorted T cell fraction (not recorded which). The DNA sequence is TGTGCCAGCAGCCAAGATCAAGGGTACTACAATGAGCAGTTCTTC. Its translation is CASSQDQGYYNEQFF.